This paragraph reports one TCR beta chain. There are 18 residues in the CDR3. Germline CDR1 SEHNR, CDR2 FQNEAQ (reference sequence). The J segment lost 6 bases and the V segment lost 6 bases, leaving 19 bases of the junction unmatched. Clones were sequenced by immunoSEQ multiplex PCR, and TCRdb holds only the in-frame ones, with some missing. Of 75,000 to 95,000 clones listed, 90% to 95% are singletons. These data originate in a study of technical replicates of blood from several donors. The chain carries TRBV7-9 and TRBJ2-1; 8 nucleotides agree with TRBD2. The clonotype originates from a human donor in good health. Sequencing was carried out using T cells isolated from PBMCs. This chain's CDR3 is CASRETSGSLQEPNEQFF. CDR3 sequence (DNA): TGTGCCAGCAGAGAAACTAGCGGCTCACTTCAGGAACCCAATGAGCAGTTCTTC.